One and the same sample provided the 12 T cell receptor beta chains below, sequenced in a study of blood T cell repertoires in COVID-19. Only in-frame clones appear in the TCRdb table, and some are missing; sequencing was by immunoSEQ multiplex PCR. The sample shows over 85,000 clones, 87% of them seen only once. The sample comprised peripheral blood. The receptors derive from a woman aged 50 to 60 with COVID-19, enrolled during active disease.

This chain joins TRBV19 and TRBJ1-2; 7 bases agree with TRBD1. This CDR3 is built from 12 residues. Germline V gene lookup returns CDR1 LNHDA and CDR2 SQIVND (reference sequence). J lost 4 bases, V lost 9 bases, and 5 bases had no gene match. The CDR3 DNA reads as TGTGCCAGCGGGGACAGACTCTATGGCTACACCTTC. Translated, it gives CASGDRLYGYTF.

The CDR3 DNA reads as TGTGCCAGCTCACCAGGACAGGGTCAGCCCCAGCATTTT. This translates into CASSPGQGQPQHF. The chain recombines TRBV18 with TRBJ1-5; 8 bases fit TRBD1. Germline assignment: CDR1 KGHSH and CDR2 LQKENI. The CDR3 loop spans 13 amino acids. Trimming at V came to 2 bases and at J to 6 bases, leaving 0 bases not matched to a gene.

The V and J genes are TRBV30 and TRBJ1-2, with D maybe TRBD1 (6 bases). The germline V and J ends were trimmed by 3 bases and 3 bases, with 20 bases remaining between them. The CDR3 is 16 amino acids. The V gene's germline CDR1 is GTSNPN and CDR2 SVGIG (reference sequence). Here the CDR3 reads CAWRVLTGPFDYGYTF. CDR3 sequence (DNA): TGTGCCTGGAGAGTACTCACAGGGCCTTTCGACTATGGCTACACCTTC.

The J gene is TRBJ1-1, the V gene TRBV10-3, with D possibly TRBD1 on 6 matching bases. Trimming left V 3 bases short and J 0 bases short, with 11 bases between. This CDR3 comprises 15 residues. In germline, CDR1 is ENHRY, CDR2 SYGVKD. The CDR3 nucleotides read TGTGCCATCAGTGATGGGGGGGCCCTGAACACTGAAGCTTTCTTT. Translation gives CAISDGGALNTEAFF.

The chain combines TRBV29-1 with TRBJ2-5; D possibly corresponds to TRBD2 (6 bases). Germline assignment: CDR1 SQVTM and CDR2 ANQGSEA. CDR3 size: 14 residues. V was shortened by 4 bases and J by 0 bases, with 12 bases between the two germline ends. The CDR3 region is CSVVWRGHQETQYF. CDR3 nucleotides: TGCAGCGTTGTCTGGCGGGGCCACCAAGAGACCCAGTACTTC.

This clone showed up just once. The chain employs TRBV7-9 and TRBJ2-1; 8 bases line up with TRBD2. V trimming: 0 bases; J trimming: 3 bases; junction bases outside the gene matches: 7. The CDR3 totals 17 residues. Germline CDR1 and CDR2: SEHNR and FQNEAQ (reference sequence). CDR3 region: CASSLALESGGYNEQFF. As DNA, the CDR3 is TGTGCCAGCAGCTTAGCGTTGGAGAGCGGGGGCTACAATGAGCAGTTCTTC.

The genes are TRBV3-1 (or the pseudogene TRBV3-2) and TRBJ2-5; a possible D gene is TRBD1 (5 bases). Germline V gives CDR1 LGHDT, CDR2 YNNKEL (reference sequence). The CDR3 is 15 residues long. Trimming removed 2 bases from V and 5 bases from J, with 15 bases in between. The CDR3 DNA follows: TGTGCCAGCAGCCAATGGTCCGCGGCAGGGGAGACCCAGTACTTC. Translating gives CASSQWSAAGETQYF.

The CDR3 coding sequence is TGTGCCAGTAGTGAGAACTCTGGGGCCAACGTCCTGACTTTC. It yields the protein CASSENSGANVLTF. The J gene is TRBJ2-6, the V gene TRBV19; D gene unclear. CDR3 length: 14 amino acids. Germline assignment: CDR1 LNHDA and CDR2 SQIVND (reference sequence). Trimming left V 5 bases short and J 0 bases short, with 5 bases between.

The chain combines TRBV19 with TRBJ1-4; D unresolved. This CDR3 has 14 residues. V was pared by 6 bases and J by 3 bases, with 11 bases between. Looked up from germline, CDR1 is LNHDA and CDR2 is SQIVND (reference sequence). The CDR3 bases are TGTGCCAGTAGGGGCGCGGGGTCTAATGAAAAACTGTTTTTT. Residues: CASRGAGSNEKLFF. Variable domain in full (rest from reference TRBV19 and TRBJ1-4): DGGITQSPKYLFRKEGQNVTLSCEQNLNHDAMYWYRQDPGQGLRLIYYSQIVNDFQKGDIAEGYSVSREKKESFPLTVTSAQKNPTAFYLCASRGAGSNEKLFFGSGTQLSVL.

This clone was recorded once. The genes are TRBV10-3 and TRBJ2-3, with D perhaps TRBD1 (5 bases). Per germline, CDR1 ENHRY and CDR2 SYGVKD. V shed 8 bases and J shed 4 bases, with 10 bases lying between them. The CDR3 is 12 residues long. CDR3 in DNA: TGTGCCATCGCAAAGGGGTCAGATACGCAGTATTTT. Residues: CAIAKGSDTQYF.

The chain has TRBV5-1 and TRBJ2-3, with 8 bases lining up with TRBD2. Trimming at V came to 0 bases and at J to 1 base, leaving 4 bases not matched to a gene. Germline lookup yields CDR1 SGHRS and CDR2 YFSETQ. The CDR3 sequence is 16 residues long. CDR3 protein: CASSLERAGGTDTQYF. In DNA form, the CDR3 reads TGCGCCAGCAGCTTGGAGAGAGCGGGGGGCACAGATACGCAGTATTTT.

The chain recombines TRBV2 with TRBJ1-1, with TRBD1 matching 9 bases. The ends lost 11 bases at V and 1 base at J; junction bases unmatched: 5. CDR3 length equals 13 residues. From germline, CDR1 is SNHLY and CDR2 FYNNEI. CDR3 in DNA: TGTGCCGGACAGGGACAGGGGAACACTGAAGCTTTCTTT. It codes for CAGQGQGNTEAFF.